This note documents a single T cell receptor (beta chain) sequence. Its specificity is unknown. The CDR3 consists of 16 residues. V shed 2 bases and J shed 1 base, with 11 bases lying between them. CDR1 and CDR2 (germline): ENHRY, SYGVKD. Profiling relied on immunoSEQ multiplex PCR, and the TCRdb table lists in-frame clones only, not all of them. The sample has 70,000 to 95,000 clones, under 90% seen once. The record originates from a study of T cell responses to AZD1222 COVID-19 vaccine. Study-level points and caveats: Repertoires were sampled only after the peak T cell response. Clonal diversity was possibly underestimated, and the donors were mostly white British, with more females. Spike-wide coverage was observed for vaccine-associated CD4 TCRs, with dominant responses at 160-218 and 743-854.

This chain joins TRBV10-3 and TRBJ1-4; D remains ambiguous. Source: peripheral blood, taken 28 days after the second AZD1222 dose. The sequence was obtained from an adult who received the AZD1222 COVID-19 vaccine. This CDR3 is CAISENGGITNEKLFF. The CDR3 coding sequence is TGTGCCATCAGTGAGAACGGCGGAATAACTAATGAAAAACTGTTTTTT.